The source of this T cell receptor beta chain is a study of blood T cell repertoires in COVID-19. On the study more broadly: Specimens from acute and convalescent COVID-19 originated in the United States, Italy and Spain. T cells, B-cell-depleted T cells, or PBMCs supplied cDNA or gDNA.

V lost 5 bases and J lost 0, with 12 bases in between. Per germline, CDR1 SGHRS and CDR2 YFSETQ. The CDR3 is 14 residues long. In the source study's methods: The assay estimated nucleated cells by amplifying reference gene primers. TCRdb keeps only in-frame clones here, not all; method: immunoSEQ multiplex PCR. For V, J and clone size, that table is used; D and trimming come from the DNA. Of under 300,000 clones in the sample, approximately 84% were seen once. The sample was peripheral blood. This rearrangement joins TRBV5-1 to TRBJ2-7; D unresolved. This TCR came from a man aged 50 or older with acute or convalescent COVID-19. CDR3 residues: CASRPEVNSYEQYF. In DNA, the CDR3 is TGCGCCAGCAGGCCAGAAGTTAACTCCTACGAGCAGTACTTC.